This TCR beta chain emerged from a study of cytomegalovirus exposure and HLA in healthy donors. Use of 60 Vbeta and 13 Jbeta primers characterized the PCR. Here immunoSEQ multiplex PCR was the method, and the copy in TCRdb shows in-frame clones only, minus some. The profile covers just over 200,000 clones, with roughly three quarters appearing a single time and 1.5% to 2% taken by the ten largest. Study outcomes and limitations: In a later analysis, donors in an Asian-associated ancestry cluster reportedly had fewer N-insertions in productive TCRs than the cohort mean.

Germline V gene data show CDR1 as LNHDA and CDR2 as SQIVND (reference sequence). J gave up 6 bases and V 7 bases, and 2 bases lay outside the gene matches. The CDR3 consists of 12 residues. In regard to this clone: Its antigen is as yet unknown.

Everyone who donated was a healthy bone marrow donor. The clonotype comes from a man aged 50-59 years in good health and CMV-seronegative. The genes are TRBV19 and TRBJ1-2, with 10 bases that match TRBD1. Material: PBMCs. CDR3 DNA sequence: TGTGCCAGTACGGGGACAGGGGATGGCTACACCTTC. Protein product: CASTGTGDGYTF.